The sequence of this T cell receptor (beta chain) was determined in a study of beta chain features in type 1 diabetes (dated by TCRdb to about 2018). At the level of the whole study: Patients and healthy donors did not differ in mean age, gender distribution, total cell number or subset yield. Regulatory and stem cell-like memory subsets were isolated from only 8 patients and roughly 8 healthy donors, whereas naive and central memory subsets came from all 30 or so donors. In the study, TCRB repertoires of sorted circulating CD4+ T cell subsets from recently diagnosed type 1 diabetes patients were compared with those of matched healthy donors. A total of roughly 100 million sorted cells were examined across all samples, and a strong correlation was observed between cell number per subset and RNA yield.

The High Capacity cDNA Reverse Transcription Kit was used to reverse transcribe all of the isolated RNA, meaning that expressed TCRB transcripts were what got sequenced. For stem cell-like memory T cell samples, survey-depth immunoSEQ sequencing was used, averaging about 1 million total reads per sample. Sorted cells were lysed in RLT buffer and RNA was extracted with DNase-treated RNeasy Micro or Mini kits, depending on cell number. To prevent cross-contamination, each cell subset was processed individually, whereas patient and healthy donor samples were processed jointly. Using the immunoSEQ multiplex PCR, TCRB sequences were amplified from cDNA into 87-bp fragments spanning the CDR3 region. The amplicons were sequenced using the Illumina HiSeq platform. The study's processing was this. PCR bias was corrected computationally using synthetic template baselines, and reads within Hamming distance 2 were collapsed, with unmergeable singletons discarded. Reads were aligned against IMGT so that V, D and J genes, CDR3 length and insertions or deletions at six rearrangement sites could be assigned. Within each subset, clonotype counts were normalized to sorted cell number, and only after that were true diversity and Gini coefficients computed with the tcR R package. Repertoire sharing was quantified using the overlap coefficient calculated on TCRB nucleotide sequences. This immuneACCESS table, as held by TCRdb, lists in-frame sequences with V and J called but not all clones. Of the missing ones, under half trace to an unresolved V gene in checked studies; the others have no known cause. The DNA was the basis for D and trimming; V, J and clone size are from that table. Present in this sample are approximately 120,000 clones, roughly 43% of which were seen just once. Around 0.07% of the sample is held by the ten biggest clonotypes.

Taken from the germline V gene (reference sequence), the CDR1 and CDR2 loops are LNHNV and YYDKDF. The V end gives up 5 bases and the J end 7 bases, leaving 8 bases in the junction not matched to a gene. The CDR3 goes from the cysteine to the phenylalanine over 15 residues. Just CDR3 DNA is preserved here, 45 bases in frame from base 1. Notes on this clone: The clone's antigen remains unknown. Per-nucleotide qualities are absent, and no much larger clonotype sits a single base away.

A single peripheral blood draw of 95 to 150 mL on average was collected from each donor into heparinised tubes. A BD FACSAria II and a panel including CD45RO, CCR7, CD25, CD127, CD95 and CD27 were used to sort naive, central memory, regulatory and stem cell-like memory CD4+ T cells. A purity above 95% was achieved for all sorted populations. PBMCs were isolated immediately by Lymphoprep density gradient centrifugation and stained directly without culture. So that batch effects would be minimized, each experiment stained and sorted samples in pairs, pairing one healthy donor with one patient. Summary of the overall study and its limitations: Patients with type 1 diabetes made fewer insertions and deleted more nucleotides at VDJ recombination sites, implying thymic rearrangement abnormalities. Because cDNA rather than genomic DNA was sequenced, highly expressing activated cells could have been over-represented, although no difference in activation and CD3 levels was found between groups. Only small numbers of individuals were included in the HLA sub-analyses, which left unresolved whether HLA type had any influence on TCRB rearrangement. PCR might favor shorter templates, but patient and control samples were amplified and corrected together, so any skew would affect both groups equally. Naive, central memory and regulatory TCRB repertoires appeared to be more similar among patients than among healthy donors. In all four CD4+ subsets, TCRB CDR3 length was moderately but significantly shorter in type 1 diabetes patients.

Recombination connected TRBV15 to TRBJ1-5, and 10 junction bases match TRBD1. This TCR derives from a woman between 18 and 29 years old in good health. The sequencing sample was made of stem cell memory CD4+ T cells from blood. Interpreted using the paper, the cell subset or site label stands for: stem cell-like memory CD4+ T cells. The CDR3 region has the sequence CATSGGTGELQPQHF. In nucleotides, the sequence is TGTGCCACCAGCGGCGGGACAGGGGAACTGCAGCCCCAGCATTTT.